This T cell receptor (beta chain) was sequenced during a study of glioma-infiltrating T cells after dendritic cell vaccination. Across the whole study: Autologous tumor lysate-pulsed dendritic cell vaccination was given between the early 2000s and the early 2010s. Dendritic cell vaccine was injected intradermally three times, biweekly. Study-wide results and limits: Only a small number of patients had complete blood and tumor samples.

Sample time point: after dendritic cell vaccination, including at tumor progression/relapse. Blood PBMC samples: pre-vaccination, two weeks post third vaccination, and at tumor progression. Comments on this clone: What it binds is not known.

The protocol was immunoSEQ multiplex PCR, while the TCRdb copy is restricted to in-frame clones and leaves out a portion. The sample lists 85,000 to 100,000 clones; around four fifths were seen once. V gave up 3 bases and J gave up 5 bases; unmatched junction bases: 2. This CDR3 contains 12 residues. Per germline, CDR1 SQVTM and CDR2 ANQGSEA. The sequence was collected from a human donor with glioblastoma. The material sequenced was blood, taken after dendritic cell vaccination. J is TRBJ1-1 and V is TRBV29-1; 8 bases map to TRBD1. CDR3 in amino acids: CSVDRGHTEAFF. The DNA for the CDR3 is TGCAGCGTTGACAGGGGGCATACTGAAGCTTTCTTT.